This T cell receptor (beta chain) comes out of a study of T-cell memory formation after mild COVID-19. Trimming took 5 bases from V and 3 from J, leaving 11 bases between them. In germline, CDR1 is MNHEY, CDR2 SVGEGT. This CDR3 is 14 amino acids long. This clonotype has a handful of counts. TCRdb reprocessed the 5' RACE reads via MiXCR and lists one record per CDR3 protein. The sample lists approximately 150,000 distinct CDR3 sequences; around 5.8% were seen once. The chain links TRBV6-2 or TRBV6-3 to TRBJ1-5, with a tentative D call TRBD1 (6 bases). The sequenced material came from PBMCs or a T cell subset sorted from them (not recorded which). The origin of this receptor is an adult woman who had mild COVID-19 (a few samples of this study predate the infection). Cell type and time point are not known. The CDR3 nucleotides read TGTGCCAGCAGTATGGGGACATACAATCAGCCCCAGCATTTT. This gives the protein CASSMGTYNQPQHF.